This T cell receptor (beta chain) was identified during a study of blood T cell repertoires in COVID-19. Overall study context: The origin of the acute and convalescent COVID-19 samples was the United States, Italy and Spain. From T cells, B-cell-depleted T cells, or PBMCs came the material, which was cDNA or gDNA.

Authors' processing steps: How many nucleated cells were present was estimated from reference gene primer amplification. Data came from immunoSEQ multiplex PCR; TCRdb stores just in-frame clones and leaves some out. V and J calls and clone size are copied from that table; D and trimming were computed from the DNA. The sample holds approximately 240,000 clones, 70% to 90% seen once. This CDR3 has 16 residues. Germline V lookup: CDR1 MDHEN, CDR2 SYDVKM. V gave up 4 bases and J gave up 5 bases; unmatched junction bases: 8. Specimen: peripheral blood. The chain uses TRBV28 and TRBJ2-1; the match to TRBD1 covers 10 bases. The receptor comes from a man aged 45-60 years who had recovered from COVID-19. CDR3: CASSSLGQGTHNEQFF. In DNA form, the CDR3 reads TGTGCCAGCAGTTCTTTGGGACAGGGGACCCACAATGAGCAGTTCTTC.